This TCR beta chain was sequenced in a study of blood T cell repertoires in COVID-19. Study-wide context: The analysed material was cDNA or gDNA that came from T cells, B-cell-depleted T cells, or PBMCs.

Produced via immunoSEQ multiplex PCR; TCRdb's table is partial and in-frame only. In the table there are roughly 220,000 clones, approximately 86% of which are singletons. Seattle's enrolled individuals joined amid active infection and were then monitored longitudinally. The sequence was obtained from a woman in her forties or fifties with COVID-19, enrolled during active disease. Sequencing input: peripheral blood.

The CDR3 reads CASSDRAGTGELFF. Here the CDR3 DNA reads TGCGCCAGCAGCGACAGGGCGGGCACCGGGGAGCTGTTTTTT. The chain couples TRBV5-1 to TRBJ2-2; 7 nucleotides match TRBD1. This CDR3 is 14 amino acids long. V was pared by 4 bases and J by 4 bases, with 4 bases of the junction left unmatched. CDR1 is SGHRS, CDR2 YFSETQ, per germline. Filled out from reference TRBV5-1 and TRBJ2-2, the complete variable domain reads KAGVTQTPRYLIKTRGQQVTLSCSPISGHRSVSWYQQTPGQGLQFLFEYFSETQRNKGNFPGRFSGRQFSNSRSEMNVSTLELGDSALYLCASSDRAGTGELFFGEGSRLTVL.